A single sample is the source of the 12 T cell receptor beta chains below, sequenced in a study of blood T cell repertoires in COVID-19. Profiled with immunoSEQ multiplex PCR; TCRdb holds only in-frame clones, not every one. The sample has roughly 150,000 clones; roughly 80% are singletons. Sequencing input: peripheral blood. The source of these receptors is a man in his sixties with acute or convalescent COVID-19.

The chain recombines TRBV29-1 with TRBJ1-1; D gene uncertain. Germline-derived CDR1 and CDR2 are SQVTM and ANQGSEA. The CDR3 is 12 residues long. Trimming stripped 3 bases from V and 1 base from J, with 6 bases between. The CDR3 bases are TGCAGCGTTGACCGCGGGAACACTGAAGCTTTCTTT. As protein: CSVDRGNTEAFF.

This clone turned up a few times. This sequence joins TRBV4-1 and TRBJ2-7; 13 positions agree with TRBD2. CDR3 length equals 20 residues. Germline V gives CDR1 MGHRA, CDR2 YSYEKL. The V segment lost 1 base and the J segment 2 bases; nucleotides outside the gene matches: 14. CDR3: CASSQASHGTSGTVTYEQYF. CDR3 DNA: TGCGCCAGCAGCCAAGCTTCCCACGGGACTAGCGGGACGGTGACCTACGAGCAGTACTTC.

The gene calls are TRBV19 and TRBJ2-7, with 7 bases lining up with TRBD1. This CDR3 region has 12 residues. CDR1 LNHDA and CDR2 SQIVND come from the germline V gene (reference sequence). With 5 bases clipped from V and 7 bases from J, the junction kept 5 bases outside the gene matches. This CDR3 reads CASSGQVGEQYF. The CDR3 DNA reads TGTGCCAGTAGTGGACAGGTCGGAGAGCAGTACTTC.

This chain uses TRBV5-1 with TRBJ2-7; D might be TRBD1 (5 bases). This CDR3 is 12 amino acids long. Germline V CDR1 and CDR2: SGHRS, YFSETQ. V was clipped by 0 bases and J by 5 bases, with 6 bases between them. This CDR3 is CASSLVRDEQYF. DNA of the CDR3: TGCGCCAGCAGCTTGGTCAGGGACGAGCAGTACTTC.

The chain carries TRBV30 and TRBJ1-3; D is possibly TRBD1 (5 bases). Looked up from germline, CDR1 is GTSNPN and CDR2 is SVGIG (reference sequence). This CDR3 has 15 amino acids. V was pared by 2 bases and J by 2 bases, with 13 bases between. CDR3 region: CAWSWPGRTGNTIYF. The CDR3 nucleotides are TGTGCCTGGAGTTGGCCAGGGAGGACTGGAAACACCATATATTTT.

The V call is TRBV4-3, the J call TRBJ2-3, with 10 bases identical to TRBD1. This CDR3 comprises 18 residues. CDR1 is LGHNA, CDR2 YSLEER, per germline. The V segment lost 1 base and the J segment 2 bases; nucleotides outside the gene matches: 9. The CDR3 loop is CASSQAPPGQGTTDTQYF. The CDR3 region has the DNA TGCGCCAGCAGCCAAGCTCCCCCGGGACAGGGGACCACAGATACGCAGTATTTT.

The CDR3 loop is CASSQDTQGVLGETQYF. Written as DNA, the CDR3 is TGTGCCAGCAGCCAAGACACTCAGGGGGTGCTGGGAGAGACCCAGTACTTC. The chain is built from TRBV3-1 (or the pseudogene TRBV3-2) and TRBJ2-5, with 7 positions matching TRBD1. The CDR3 covers 17 residues. The germline V gene encodes CDR1 LGHDT and CDR2 YNNKEL (reference sequence). The junction had 11 bases not matched to a gene; V was cut back by 0 bases and J by 4 bases.

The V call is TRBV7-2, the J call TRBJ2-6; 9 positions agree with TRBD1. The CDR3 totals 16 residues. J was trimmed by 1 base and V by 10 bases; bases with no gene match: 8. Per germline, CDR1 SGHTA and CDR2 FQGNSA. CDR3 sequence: CATRDRVGSGANVLTF. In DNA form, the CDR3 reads TGTGCCACTCGGGACAGGGTGGGATCTGGGGCCAACGTCCTGACTTTC.

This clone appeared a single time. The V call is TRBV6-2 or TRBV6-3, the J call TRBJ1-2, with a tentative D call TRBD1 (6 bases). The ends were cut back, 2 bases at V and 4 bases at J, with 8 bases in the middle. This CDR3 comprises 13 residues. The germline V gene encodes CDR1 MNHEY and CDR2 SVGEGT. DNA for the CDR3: TGTGCCAGCAGTTACGGACAGATCTATGGCTACACCTTC. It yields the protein CASSYGQIYGYTF.

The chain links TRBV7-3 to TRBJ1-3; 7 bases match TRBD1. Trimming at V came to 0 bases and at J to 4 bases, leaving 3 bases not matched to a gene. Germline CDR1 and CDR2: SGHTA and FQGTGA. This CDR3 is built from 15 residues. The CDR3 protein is CASSLTGQRGNTIYF. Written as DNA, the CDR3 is TGTGCCAGCAGCTTAACGGGACAGAGGGGAAACACCATATATTTT. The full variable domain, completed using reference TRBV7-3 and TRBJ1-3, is GAGVSQTPSNKVTEKGKYVELRCDPISGHTALYWYRQSLGQGPEFLIYFQGTGAADDSGLPNDRFFAVRPEGSVSTLKIQRTERGDSAVYLCASSLTGQRGNTIYFGEGSWLTVV.

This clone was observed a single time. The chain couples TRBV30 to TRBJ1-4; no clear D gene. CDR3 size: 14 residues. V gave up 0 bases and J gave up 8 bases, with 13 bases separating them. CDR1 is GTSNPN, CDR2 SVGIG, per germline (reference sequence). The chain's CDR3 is CAWSVLGPHEKLFF. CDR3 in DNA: TGTGCCTGGAGTGTACTGGGCCCACACGAAAAACTGTTTTTT. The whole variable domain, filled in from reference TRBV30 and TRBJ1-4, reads SQTIHQWPATLVQPVGSPLSLECTVEGTSNPNLYWYRQAAGRGLQLLFYSVGIGQISSEVPQNLSASRPQDRQFILSSKKLLLSDSGFYLCAWSVLGPHEKLFFGSGTQLSVL.

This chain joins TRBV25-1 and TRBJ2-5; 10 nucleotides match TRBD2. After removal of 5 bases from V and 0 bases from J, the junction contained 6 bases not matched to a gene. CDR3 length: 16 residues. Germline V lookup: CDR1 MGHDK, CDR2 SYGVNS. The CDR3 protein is CASSMPGLAYQETQYF. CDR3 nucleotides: TGTGCCAGCAGTATGCCGGGACTAGCGTACCAAGAGACCCAGTACTTC. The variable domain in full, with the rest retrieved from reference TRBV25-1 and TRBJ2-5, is EADIYQTPRYLVIGTGKKITLECSQTMGHDKMYWYQQDPGMELHLIHYSYGVNSTEKGDLSSESTVSRIRTEHFPLTLESARPSHTSQYLCASSMPGLAYQETQYFGPGTRLLVL.